A single sample gave rise to the 12 T cell receptor beta chains below, sequenced in a study of blood T cell repertoires in COVID-19. Some clones are missing from TCRdb's copy, which holds only in-frame ones; the method was immunoSEQ multiplex PCR. The sample holds about 400,000 clones; roughly 86% are singletons and the top ten take 3%. Sequenced material: peripheral blood. These receptors were collected from a human donor in a cohort sampled during active COVID-19.

A note on this clone: Additional DNA sequences in this sample encode the identical CDR3. The V call is TRBV5-1, the J call TRBJ1-1, with D perhaps TRBD1 (6 bases). This CDR3 has 15 amino acids. The germline gives CDR1 SGHRS, CDR2 YFSETQ. Trimming shortened V by 0 bases and J by 2 bases, and 11 bases separated the two germline ends. The CDR3: CASSLGQGLNTEAFF. The CDR3 nucleotides are TGCGCCAGCAGCTTGGGGCAGGGGTTAAACACTGAAGCTTTCTTT.

This clone was counted once. The chain joins TRBV15 to TRBJ1-5; 9 nucleotides align to TRBD1. CDR1 and CDR2 (germline): LNHNV, YYDKDF (reference sequence). The CDR3 is 18 residues long. The junction had 18 bases not matched to a gene; V was cut back by 5 bases and J by 7 bases. The CDR3 DNA reads TGTGCCACCAGCGATAGTAGGGGACAGGGTCACCTATTCCAGCCCCAGCATTTT. Protein sequence: CATSDSRGQGHLFQPQHF.

The rearrangement links TRBV5-6 to TRBJ2-1; 8 nucleotides line up with TRBD1. CDR3 length equals 15 residues. V dropped 3 bases and J dropped 6; count of bases not matched to a gene: 8. CDR1 is SGHDT and CDR2 is YYEEEE in the germline V gene. The CDR3 region has the DNA TGTGCCAGCAGCTCGGGGACAGGTATTTCCAATGAGCAGTTCTTC. It codes for CASSSGTGISNEQFF.

The rearrangement links TRBV7-9 to TRBJ2-3; D not certain. The CDR3 covers 14 residues. CDR1 is SEHNR and CDR2 is FQNEAQ in the germline V gene (reference sequence). The V end was cut by 4 bases, the J end by 7 bases, with 15 bases between. CDR3 amino acids: CASSSPGSLNTQYF. The DNA for the CDR3 is TGTGCCAGCAGCTCCCCCGGGTCCCTCAATACGCAGTATTTT.

This clone was recorded only once. The V call is TRBV30, the J call TRBJ2-2; 11 bases are a match to TRBD2. The CDR3 is 15 residues long. The V segment lost 3 bases and the J segment 4 bases; nucleotides outside the gene matches: 4. CDR1 is GTSNPN, CDR2 SVGIG, per germline (reference sequence). In nucleotides, the CDR3 is TGTGCCTGGAGACGACTAGCGGGACTCACCGGGGAGCTGTTTTTT. It codes for CAWRRLAGLTGELFF.

In the case of this clone: Other nucleotide sequences in the sample specify the same CDR3. The gene calls are TRBV19 and TRBJ1-1; no reliable D call. V lost 6 bases and J lost 1, with 6 bases in between. The CDR3 is 12 residues long. Germline V gives CDR1 LNHDA, CDR2 SQIVND (reference sequence). CDR3 nucleotide sequence: TGTGCCAGTAGCCGGGGGAACACTGAAGCTTTCTTT. This sequence encodes CASSRGNTEAFF.

This clone was seen once. The chain joins TRBV3-1 (or the pseudogene TRBV3-2) to TRBJ2-3, with 9 bases lining up with TRBD1. With 6 bases clipped from V and 6 bases from J, the junction kept 13 bases outside the gene matches. Germline V gives CDR1 LGHDT, CDR2 YNNKEL (reference sequence). The CDR3 has 16 residues. CDR3 amino acids: CASSHTGGDMSDTQYF. The CDR3, as DNA: TGTGCCAGCAGTCACACAGGGGGCGATATGTCTGATACGCAGTATTTT.

The V gene is TRBV5-1, the J gene TRBJ2-6; D ambiguous. Trimming left V 5 bases short and J 0 bases short, with 6 bases between. From germline, CDR1 is SGHRS and CDR2 YFSETQ. This CDR3 region has 14 residues. CDR3 loop: CASRVSSGANVLTF. DNA for the CDR3: TGCGCCAGCAGAGTGAGCTCTGGGGCCAACGTCCTGACTTTC.

This rearrangement joins TRBV3-1 (or the pseudogene TRBV3-2) to TRBJ2-1; 12 bases are a match to TRBD2. Losses at the gene ends were 4 bases for V and 5 bases for J; bases not matched to a gene: 12. The CDR3 consists of 18 residues. Per the germline V gene, CDR1 is LGHDT and CDR2 is YNNKEL (reference sequence). The CDR3 nucleotides read TGTGCCAGCAGCCGGAGACTAGCGGGAGTCAATCGGGACAATGAGCAGTTCTTC. As protein: CASSRRLAGVNRDNEQFF.

V gene TRBV30 combines with J gene TRBJ1-2; maybe TRBD1 (5 bases). The length of the CDR3 is 14 residues. V lost 5 bases and J lost 5, with 18 bases in between. Germline CDR1 and CDR2: GTSNPN and SVGIG (reference sequence). The CDR3 protein is CAWRTLTRHYGYTF. CDR3 sequence (DNA): TGTGCCTGGCGGACACTCACAAGACATTATGGCTACACCTTC. The entire variable domain, with the rest obtained from reference TRBV30 and TRBJ1-2, is as follows: SQTIHQWPATLVQPVGSPLSLECTVEGTSNPNLYWYRQAAGRGLQLLFYSVGIGQISSEVPQNLSASRPQDRQFILSSKKLLLSDSGFYLCAWRTLTRHYGYTFGSGTRLTVV.

The chain recombines TRBV6-4 with TRBJ2-7; D perhaps matches TRBD1 (6 bases). The CDR3 spans 13 residues. Germline V gene sequence: CDR1 MRHNA, CDR2 SNTAGT. V lost 3 bases and J 5 bases, leaving 11 bases between the germline ends. The CDR3: CASSEEQGNEQYF. The CDR3 region has the DNA TGTGCCAGCAGTGAAGAACAGGGTAACGAGCAGTACTTC.

The genes are TRBV2 and TRBJ1-5, with D perhaps TRBD1 (6 bases). Trimming left V 5 bases short and J 1 base short, with 9 bases between. There are 14 residues in the CDR3. Looked up from germline, CDR1 is SNHLY and CDR2 is FYNNEI. CDR3 residues: CASSSDSSNQPQHF. Written as DNA, the CDR3 is TGTGCCAGCAGTTCGGACAGCAGCAATCAGCCCCAGCATTTT.